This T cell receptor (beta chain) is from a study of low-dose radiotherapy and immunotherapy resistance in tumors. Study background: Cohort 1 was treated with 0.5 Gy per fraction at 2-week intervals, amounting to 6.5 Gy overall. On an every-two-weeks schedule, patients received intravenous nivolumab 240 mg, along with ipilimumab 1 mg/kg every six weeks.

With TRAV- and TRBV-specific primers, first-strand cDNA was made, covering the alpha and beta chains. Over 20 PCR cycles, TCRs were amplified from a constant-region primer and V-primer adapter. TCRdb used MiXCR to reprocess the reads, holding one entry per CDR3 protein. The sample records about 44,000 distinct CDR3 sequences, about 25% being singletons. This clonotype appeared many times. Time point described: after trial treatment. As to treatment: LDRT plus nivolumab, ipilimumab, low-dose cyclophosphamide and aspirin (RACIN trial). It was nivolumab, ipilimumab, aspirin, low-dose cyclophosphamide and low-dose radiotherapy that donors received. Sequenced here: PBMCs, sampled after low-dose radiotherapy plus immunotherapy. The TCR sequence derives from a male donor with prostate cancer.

This CDR3 is CASSPGAMGEQYF. Written as DNA, the CDR3 is TGTGCCAGCAGCCCCGGGGCCATGGGGGAGCAGTACTTC. The chain joins TRBV7-2 to TRBJ2-7; D may match TRBD1 or TRBD2 (5 bases each). CDR3 length: 13 amino acids. Germline V gives CDR1 SGHTA, CDR2 FQGNSA. V lost 5 bases and J lost 7, with 15 bases in between. The full variable domain, completed using reference TRBV7-2 and TRBJ2-7, is GAGVSQSPSNKVTEKGKDVELRCDPISGHTALYWYRQSLGQGLEFLIYFQGNSAPDKSGLPSDRFSAERTGGSVSTLTIQRTQQEDSAVYLCASSPGAMGEQYFGPGTRLTVT.